The 21 T cell receptor beta chains below all came from one sample that was sequenced in a study of control samples from healthy donors and cancer patients. Clones were read by immunoSEQ multiplex PCR, and TCRdb kept only the in-frame ones, dropping some. Among around 30,000 clones listed, about 94% were seen once. Specimen: PBMCs. The origin of the receptors is a man aged 40-49 years with colorectal cancer.

The chain carries TRBV3-1 (or the pseudogene TRBV3-2) and TRBJ2-5; tentatively, D is TRBD1 or TRBD2 (5 bases each). This CDR3 is 15 amino acids long. Trimming stripped 2 bases from V and 5 bases from J, with 15 bases between. CDR1 LGHDT and CDR2 YNNKEL come from the germline V gene (reference sequence). The CDR3 DNA sequence: TGTGCCAGCAGCCAATACCGGGACCCAGACGAGACCCAGTACTTC. Translating gives CASSQYRDPDETQYF.

This chain uses TRBV12-3 or TRBV12-4 with TRBJ2-1; D possibly corresponds to TRBD2 (6 bases). This CDR3 contains 13 residues. Trimming stripped 6 bases from V and 9 bases from J, with 15 bases between. This chain's CDR3 is CASSPITAGEQFF. CDR3 DNA sequence: TGTGCCAGCAGCCCAATTACAGCGGGTGAGCAGTTCTTC.

The rearrangement joins TRBV29-1 to TRBJ2-2; possible D gene TRBD2, 6 bases. V was pared by 6 bases and J by 7 bases, with 18 bases between. This CDR3 is built from 14 residues. Looked up from germline, CDR1 is SQVTM and CDR2 is ANQGSEA. The CDR3: CSVARDAGGGELFF. The DNA for the CDR3 is TGCAGCGTAGCCCGGGACGCCGGGGGCGGGGAGCTGTTTTTT.

The chain carries TRBV30 and TRBJ1-6, with 9 bases identical to TRBD1. Unmatched junction bases numbered 2, after V lost 4 bases and J lost 7 bases. The CDR3 consists of 13 residues. The germline V gene encodes CDR1 GTSNPN and CDR2 SVGIG (reference sequence). The CDR3 here is CAWTGQGNSPLHF. CDR3 coding DNA: TGTGCCTGGACCGGACAGGGGAATTCACCCCTCCACTTT.

The chain couples TRBV5-1 to TRBJ1-1; TRBD1 might be the D (5 bases). The CDR3 length is 16 residues. V was cut by 5 bases and J by 2 bases, with 19 bases left in between. CDR1 and CDR2 from the germline V gene are SGHRS and YFSETQ. The CDR3 DNA follows: TGCGCCAGCAGACCCACCGGGACGGGGTCCAACACTGAAGCTTTCTTT. This translates into CASRPTGTGSNTEAFF.

The chain combines TRBV11-2 with TRBJ2-7; D may be TRBD2 (7 bases). V was shortened by 5 bases and J by 5 bases, with 16 bases between the two germline ends. The CDR3 has 14 residues. CDR1 is SGHAT and CDR2 is FQNNGV in the germline V gene. In DNA, the CDR3 is TGTGCCAGCAGCCTTAGGGGGGGTCTCGACGAGCAGTACTTC. This sequence encodes CASSLRGGLDEQYF.

The chain uses TRBV27 and TRBJ2-7; no reliable D call. CDR1 and CDR2 from the germline V gene are MNHEY and SMNVEV (reference sequence). This CDR3 spans 14 amino acids. V lost 2 bases, J lost 3 bases, and 11 bases lay in between. The CDR3 sequence: CASSLVGFGYEQYF. The CDR3 region has the DNA TGTGCCAGCAGTTTAGTCGGGTTTGGCTACGAGCAGTACTTC.

The chain uses TRBV18 and TRBJ1-2; D is unclear. V was trimmed by 5 bases and J by 3 bases, leaving 7 bases between them. Looked up from germline, CDR1 is KGHSH and CDR2 is LQKENI. This CDR3 contains 12 residues. This CDR3 is CASSKSDYGYTF. The CDR3 DNA is TGTGCCAGCTCAAAGTCAGACTATGGCTACACCTTC.

As regards this clone: One end of the junction varies from germline; a read error may be responsible. The chain has TRBV6-5 and TRBJ1-1; 9 nucleotides line up with TRBD1. Germline CDR1 is MNHEY and CDR2 is SVGAGI. This CDR3 is 15 amino acids long. For the CDR3, the DNA is TGTGCCGGCAGTTCTACAGGGGGCGGGAACACTGAAGCTTTCTTT. This translates into CAGSSTGGGNTEAFF.

The chain has TRBV5-1 and TRBJ1-1; D might be TRBD1 (6 bases). The CDR3 is 20 residues long. V shed 4 bases and J shed 1 base, with 29 bases lying between them. From germline, CDR1 is SGHRS and CDR2 YFSETQ. CDR3 DNA: TGCGCCAGCAGCGCGGTCGGTTCGTTTAACTCTCGAGGGGGGAACACTGAAGCTTTCTTT. Residues: CASSAVGSFNSRGGNTEAFF.

The chain carries TRBV12-3 or TRBV12-4 and TRBJ1-2; D uncertain. V lost 4 bases and J 5 bases, leaving 8 bases between the germline ends. The CDR3 runs to 12 residues. CDR3: CASSSSGYGYTF. CDR3 DNA sequence: TGTGCCAGCAGTTCCAGTGGATATGGCTACACCTTC.

The V gene is TRBV21-1, the J gene TRBJ2-3; the D segment call TRBD1 is taken from the table without a DNA check. TRBV21-1 is classified as a pseudogene. The CDR3 runs to 16 residues. As DNA, the CDR3 is TGTGCCAGCAGCACCGACAGAATTGGGCGCACAGATACGCAGTATTTT. Its translation is CASSTDRIGRTDTQYF.

The chain couples TRBV7-7 to TRBJ2-7, with unresolved D. The germline CDR1 and CDR2 sequences are SSHAT and FNYEAQ (reference sequence). The CDR3 extends over 16 amino acids. V was shortened by 6 bases and J by 6 bases, with 24 bases between the two germline ends. CDR3 nucleotides: TGTGCCAGCAGTCATGGGCCAGGTCCCAGTGGAGTCGAGCAGTACTTC. Its translation: CASSHGPGPSGVEQYF.

V is TRBV4-2 and J is TRBJ2-7; 7 bases are shared with TRBD2. There are 14 residues in the CDR3. Germline CDR1 is LGHNA and CDR2 is YNFKEQ. The V gene end was trimmed by 1 base and the J gene end by 2 bases; junction bases not matched to a gene: 2. This CDR3 reads CASSQGGGPYEQYF. In DNA form, the CDR3 reads TGTGCCAGCAGCCAAGGCGGGGGACCCTACGAGCAGTACTTC.

The chain joins TRBV29-1 to TRBJ2-1; D remains ambiguous. The germline V gene encodes CDR1 SQVTM and CDR2 ANQGSEA. This CDR3 is 13 amino acids long. Trimming removed 4 bases at V and 4 bases at J, with 11 bases between. CDR3: CSVVVFQYNEQFF. DNA of the CDR3: TGCAGCGTTGTAGTATTCCAATACAATGAGCAGTTCTTC.

The chain combines TRBV5-4 with TRBJ1-2, with TRBD1 matching 9 bases. V trimming: 2 bases; J trimming: 6 bases; junction bases outside the gene matches: 5. From germline, CDR1 is SGHNT and CDR2 YYREEE (reference sequence). This CDR3 contains 14 residues. The CDR3 DNA follows: TGTGCCAGCAGCTTCCCGGGACAGGGAAATGGCTACACCTTC. Translating gives CASSFPGQGNGYTF.

V usage is TRBV6-1 and J usage is TRBJ1-1; maybe TRBD1 (6 bases). The CDR3 length is 14 residues. Per germline, CDR1 MNHNS and CDR2 SASEGT. V lost 2 bases and J lost 1, with 8 bases in between. The CDR3 DNA is TGTGCCAGCAGTGAAATACAGGGGAACACTGAAGCTTTCTTT. This codes for CASSEIQGNTEAFF.

The chain couples TRBV4-3 to TRBJ2-5; 7 bases align to TRBD2. The CDR3 is 15 amino acids. The trim removed 4 bases at V and 5 bases at J, leaving 10 bases unmatched. Germline CDR1 is LGHNA and CDR2 is YSLEER. The CDR3 region has the DNA TGCGCCAGCAGCCCAATAGCGGGTACCAGGGAGACCCAGTACTTC. It is translated as CASSPIAGTRETQYF.

The chain recombines TRBV6-6 with TRBJ1-2, with 7 positions matching TRBD1. CDR3 size: 14 residues. The junction had 8 bases not matched to a gene; V was cut back by 6 bases and J by 4 bases. Germline CDR1 MNHNY, CDR2 SVGAGI (reference sequence). The CDR3 spells CASRNPDRPYGYTF. The CDR3 DNA sequence: TGTGCCAGCAGGAATCCGGACAGGCCCTATGGCTACACCTTC.

The rearrangement joins TRBV5-6 to TRBJ1-3; TRBD1 is a possible D gene (5 bases). Germline values: CDR1 SGHDT, CDR2 YYEEEE. V lost 1 base, J lost 9 bases, and 17 bases lay in between. The CDR3 extends over 15 amino acids. The CDR3 here is CASSLRAGPPVTIYF. CDR3 nucleotide sequence: TGTGCCAGCAGCTTGAGGGCAGGGCCCCCCGTCACCATATATTTT.

The CDR3 region has the DNA TGTGCCAGCAGTTTAGTTGTGGGGGGCTACACCTTC. It specifies CASSLVVGGYTF. The chain is built from TRBV12-3 or TRBV12-4 and TRBJ1-2; D remains unclear. The V and J ends lost 1 base and 8 bases respectively, with 8 bases between them. This CDR3 is built from 12 residues.